This T cell receptor beta chain originates from a study of shared clonotypes between healthy human individuals (dated by TCRdb to 2020 to 2022). Study-wide context: A few men and a couple of women, aged 18 to 49 years, made up the cohort. Different laboratories and diverse techniques were used to prepare libraries and sequence TCR repertoires, to increase sequencing depth and limit assay-specific biases. Leukapheresis yielded between about 0.9 and 9.5 billion PBMCs per donor. To estimate repertoire size and how much clonotype sharing occurs between individuals, the study deeply sequenced the blood TCR repertoires of five or six healthy adults. What the study reported, not specific to this receptor: Pairwise subsampling indicated that sequencing depth was expected to affect the degree of clonotype sharing among donors. Only blood was sampled, and tissue TCR repertoires likely differ from those in blood. The small number of donors limited the genetic and exposure-history diversity represented.

As concerns this clone: The antigen this receptor binds is unknown. No base-level quality is on record; no much larger clone is a single base apart.

Healthy HIV-negative adults with no recently reported acute infections or vaccinations were included as donors. Only Caucasian adults living in Nashville, Tennessee, USA were represented among the donors. For unsorted samples, 70 million to 95 million PBMCs were counted, and genomic DNA was extracted using the QIAamp DNA Blood Mini kit. After blood collection by leukapheresis, PBMCs were isolated using Ficoll-Histopaque density gradient centrifugation and then cryopreserved in the vapor phase of liquid nitrogen. Using the deep immunoSEQ assay, TCR CDR3 regions were amplified from genomic DNA by multiplex PCR. Genomic DNA extracted from each cell subset was distributed evenly over all wells of several immunoSEQ 96-well plates, and each plate served as one replicate. For unsorted PBMC, each replicate PCR was loaded with approximately 320 ng genomic DNA, equivalent to about 33,000 T cell genomes. Genomic DNA from unsorted PBMC was sequenced over ten immunoSEQ deep assay plates. Purified libraries were measured with a Qubit 3.0 fluorometer, size-checked on a Bioanalyzer 2100, and measured again with the KAPA Library Quantification kit. A separate single-read 150-cycle Illumina NextSeq 550 flow cell was used to sequence each immunoSEQ 96-well plate. The authors' pipeline ran thus. Because the immunoSEQ output held only junctional sequences and lacked quality scores, the filtering could not match the filtering applied to full-length reads. To assign V/J genes and CDR3, sequences were annotated using PyIR, a Python wrapper for IgBLAST v1.9, with IMGT germline references. Any read was removed if the V/J assignment was weak (E-value above 1e-6), the CDR3 was missing, or the read contained stop codons, out-of-frame junctions, or ambiguous translated residues. V3J clonotypes were defined by identical inferred V gene, J gene, and CDR3 amino acid sequence. Percentage overlap between repertoires was computed as shared unique clonotypes divided by the size of the smaller repertoire. Richness of each repertoire was evaluated using RTK rarefaction, the Chao1 estimator, and Recon v2.1 estimates of unobserved clonotypes. The source is immuneACCESS, and TCRdb retained only in-frame sequences with V and J called. Part of the clones is not carried over; for the studies checked, unresolved V genes explain less than half of this, and the remainder is unexplained. V and J calls and clone size follow that table, whereas D and trimming were derived from the DNA. In this sample the table shows hundreds of thousands of clones, roughly 80% of which occur a single time. The top ten constitute approximately 13% of the sample.

The sequenced sample consisted of PBMCs. The TCR originated in a woman between 35 and 50 years old in good health. Some clones in this sample may be carry-over from other donors' samples.

In nucleotides, the sequence is TGCGCCAGCAGTGCTAGCGGGAGTGCTGAGCAGTTCTTC. The translation is CASSASGSAEQFF. The V and J genes are TRBV10-1 and TRBJ2-1; the junction holds 10 bases that match TRBD2. V is trimmed back by 4 bases and J by 9 bases, and the junction contains 3 bases that no gene match accounts for. CDR3 length: 13 amino acids, cysteine to phenylalanine. The entry retains the CDR3 DNA only, 39 bases that are in frame from base 1. According to the germline V gene (reference sequence), CDR1 reads WNHNN and CDR2 reads SYGVQD.